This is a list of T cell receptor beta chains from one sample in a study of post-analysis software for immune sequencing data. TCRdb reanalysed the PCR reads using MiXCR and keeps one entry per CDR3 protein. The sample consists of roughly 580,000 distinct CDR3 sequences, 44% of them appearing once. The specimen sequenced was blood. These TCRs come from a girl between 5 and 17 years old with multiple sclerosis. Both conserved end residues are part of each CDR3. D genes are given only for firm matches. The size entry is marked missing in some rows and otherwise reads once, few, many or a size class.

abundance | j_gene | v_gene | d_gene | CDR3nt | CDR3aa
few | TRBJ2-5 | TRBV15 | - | TGTGCCACCAGCAGAGTGTCGGCGGGGACCCAGTACTTC | CATSRVSAGTQYF
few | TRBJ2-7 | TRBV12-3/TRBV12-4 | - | TGTGCCAGCAGTTCGACTAGAACCTACGAGCAGTACTTC | CASSSTRTYEQYF
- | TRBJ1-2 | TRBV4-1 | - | TGCGCCAGCAGCCAAGGAGGATCGGGTGTCTATGGCTACACCTTC | CASSQGGSGVYGYTF
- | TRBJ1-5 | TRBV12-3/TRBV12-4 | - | TGTGCCAGCGCCACAGGGTATCAGCCCCAGCATTTT | CASATGYQPQHF
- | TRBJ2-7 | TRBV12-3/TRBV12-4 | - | TGTGCCAGCAGTTTTTCTTGGCCCTACGAGCAGTACTTC | CASSFSWPYEQYF
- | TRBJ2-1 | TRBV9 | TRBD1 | TGTGCCAGCAGCGTAGGAGGGGGCATCTACAATGAGCAGTTCTTC | CASSVGGGIYNEQFF
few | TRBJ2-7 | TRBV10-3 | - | TGTGCCATCAGTGAACAGGACTACGAGCAGTACTTC | CAISEQDYEQYF
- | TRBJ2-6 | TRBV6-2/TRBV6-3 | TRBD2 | TGTGCCAGCAGTTACCCGCGGGGGGTCTCTGGGGCCAACGTCCTGACTTTC | CASSYPRGVSGANVLTF
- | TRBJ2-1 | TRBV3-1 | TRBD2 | TGTGCCAGCAGCCTAGGGACTAGCCCAGGCAATGAGCAGTTCTTC | CASSLGTSPGNEQFF
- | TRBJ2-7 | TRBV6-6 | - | TGTGCCAGCAGTACCCAGTCGGACAGCATCTCCTACGAGCAGTACTTC | CASSTQSDSISYEQYF
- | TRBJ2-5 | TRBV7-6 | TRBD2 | TGTGCCAGCAGCTTCCTCCCTTGGAGCGGGAGGGCCGATGAGACCCAGTACTTC | CASSFLPWSGRADETQYF
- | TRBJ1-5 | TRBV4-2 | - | TGTGCCAGCAGCCTTACCCTCTCTGGGAGCCATAGCAATCAGCCCCAGCATTTT | CASSLTLSGSHSNQPQHF
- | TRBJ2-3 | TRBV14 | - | TGTGCCAGCAGCCAGGCAGGAACCACAGATACGCAGTATTTT | CASSQAGTTDTQYF
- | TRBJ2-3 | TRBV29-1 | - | TGCAGCGTTGATGACCGGGACGTTCAGTATTTT | CSVDDRDVQYF
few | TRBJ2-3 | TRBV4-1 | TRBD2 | TGCGCCAGCAGCCAAGATCCCAGGCTAGCGGGGATCACAGATACGCAGTATTTT | CASSQDPRLAGITDTQYF
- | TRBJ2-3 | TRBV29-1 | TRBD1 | TGCAGCACACTGGGACAGTTCACAGATACGCAGTATTTT | CSTLGQFTDTQYF
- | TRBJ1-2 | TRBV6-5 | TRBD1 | TGTGCCAGCAGACAGGGACAGGGCGGTGGCTACACCTTC | CASRQGQGGGYTF
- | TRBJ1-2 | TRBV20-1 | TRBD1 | TGCTTTATGGGGGCAGGGGGAACCTATGGCTACACCTTC | CFMGAGGTYGYTF
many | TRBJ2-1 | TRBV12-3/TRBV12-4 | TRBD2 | TGTGCCAGCAGTCTAGCGGGATTGTCCTACAATGAGCAGTTCTTC | CASSLAGLSYNEQFF
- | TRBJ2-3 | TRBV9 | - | TGTGCCAGCAGCGTAGAGAGCGGGCCCACAGATACGCAGTATTTT | CASSVESGPTDTQYF
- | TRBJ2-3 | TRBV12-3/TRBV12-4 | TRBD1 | TGTGCCAGCAGTTCTTACAGGGGAGTGAGAAGCACAGATACGCAGTATTTT | CASSSYRGVRSTDTQYF
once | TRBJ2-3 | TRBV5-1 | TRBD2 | TGCGCCAGCAGCGTATTCTTAGCGGGGGCCACAGATACGCAGTATTTT | CASSVFLAGATDTQYF
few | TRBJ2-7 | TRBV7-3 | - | TGTGCCAGCAGCCTCCGCTCGGGGGACGAGCAGTACTTC | CASSLRSGDEQYF
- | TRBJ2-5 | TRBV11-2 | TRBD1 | TGTGCCAGCAGCTCTGGGAAGGGACAGGGGGCTTGGAAGACCCGGTACTTC | CASSSGKGQGAWKTRYF
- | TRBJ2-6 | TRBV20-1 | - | TGCAGTGCTAGGGGGGAAAGGGGGCTGACTTTC | CSARGERGLTF
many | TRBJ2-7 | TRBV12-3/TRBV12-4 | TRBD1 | TGTGCCAGCAGTTCAGCAGGGGGACCCTACGAGCAGTACTTC | CASSSAGGPYEQYF
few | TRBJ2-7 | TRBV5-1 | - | TGCGCCAGCAGCTCCGGGACATTGAGCGAGCAGTACTTC | CASSSGTLSEQYF
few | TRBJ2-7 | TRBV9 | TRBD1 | TGTGCCAGCAGCGGGACAGGGTTCACCTACGAGCAGTACTTC | CASSGTGFTYEQYF
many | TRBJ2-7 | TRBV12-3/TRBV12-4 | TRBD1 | TGTGCCAGCAGCTCCGGGACAGGGGCCTACGAGCAGTACTTC | CASSSGTGAYEQYF
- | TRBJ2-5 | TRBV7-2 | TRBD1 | TGTGCCAGCAGCTTAGCGCCAAGGGGGCCGGAGACCCAGTACTTC | CASSLAPRGPETQYF
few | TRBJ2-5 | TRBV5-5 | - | TGTGCCAGCACCAACCAGGGGAGGGAGACCCAGTACTTC | CASTNQGRETQYF
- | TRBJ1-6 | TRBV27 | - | TGTGCCAGCAGTTTAGGACCTAGAGACCCGGATTCACCCCTCCACTTT | CASSLGPRDPDSPLHF
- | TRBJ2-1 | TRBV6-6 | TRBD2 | TGTGCCAGCAGTTGGATTAGCGGGAGGCTCCTCAATGAGCAGTTCTTC | CASSWISGRLLNEQFF
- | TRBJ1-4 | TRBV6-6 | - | TGTGCCAGCGCCGATTCAAAAAAACTGTTTTTT | CASADSKKLFF
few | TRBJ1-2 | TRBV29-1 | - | TGCAGCGTTGAAGCAGGGAGTGACTATGGCTACACCTTC | CSVEAGSDYGYTF
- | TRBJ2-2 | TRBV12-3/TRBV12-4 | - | TGTGCCAGCAGCCCAGGAGCCAGGGGGAACACCGGGGAGCTGTTTTTT | CASSPGARGNTGELFF
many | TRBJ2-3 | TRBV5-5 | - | TGTGCCAGCAATCTGGGCGCCCCTGGCACAGATACGCAGTATTTT | CASNLGAPGTDTQYF
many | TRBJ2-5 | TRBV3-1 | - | TGTGCCAGCAGCCAAGGAATATGGGGGACAGAGACCCAGTACTTC | CASSQGIWGTETQYF
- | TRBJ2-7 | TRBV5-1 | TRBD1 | TGCGCCAGCAGCTTGTCCTCGGGACAGGGGCCCTACGAGCAGTACTTC | CASSLSSGQGPYEQYF
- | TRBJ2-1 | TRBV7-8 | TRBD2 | TGTGCCAGCAGCCCGAGGGCTAGCGGGATATACAATGAGCAGTTCTTC | CASSPRASGIYNEQFF